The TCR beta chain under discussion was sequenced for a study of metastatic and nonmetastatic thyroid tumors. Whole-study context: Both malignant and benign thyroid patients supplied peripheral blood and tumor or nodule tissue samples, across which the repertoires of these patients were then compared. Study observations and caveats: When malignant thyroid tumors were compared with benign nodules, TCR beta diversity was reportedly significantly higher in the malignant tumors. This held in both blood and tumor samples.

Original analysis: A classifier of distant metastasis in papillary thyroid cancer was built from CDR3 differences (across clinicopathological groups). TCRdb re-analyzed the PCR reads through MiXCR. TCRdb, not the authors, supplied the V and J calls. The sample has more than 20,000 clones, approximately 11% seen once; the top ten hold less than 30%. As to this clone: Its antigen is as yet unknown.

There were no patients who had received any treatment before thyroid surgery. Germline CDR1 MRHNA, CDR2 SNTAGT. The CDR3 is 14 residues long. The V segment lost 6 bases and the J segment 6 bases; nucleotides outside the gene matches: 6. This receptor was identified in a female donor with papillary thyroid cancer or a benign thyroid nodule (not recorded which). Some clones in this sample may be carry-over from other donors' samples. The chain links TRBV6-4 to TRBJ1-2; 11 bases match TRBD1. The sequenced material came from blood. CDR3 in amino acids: CASSQDRGQDGYTF. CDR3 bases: TGTGCCAGCAGCCAGGACAGGGGGCAGGATGGCTACACCTTC.